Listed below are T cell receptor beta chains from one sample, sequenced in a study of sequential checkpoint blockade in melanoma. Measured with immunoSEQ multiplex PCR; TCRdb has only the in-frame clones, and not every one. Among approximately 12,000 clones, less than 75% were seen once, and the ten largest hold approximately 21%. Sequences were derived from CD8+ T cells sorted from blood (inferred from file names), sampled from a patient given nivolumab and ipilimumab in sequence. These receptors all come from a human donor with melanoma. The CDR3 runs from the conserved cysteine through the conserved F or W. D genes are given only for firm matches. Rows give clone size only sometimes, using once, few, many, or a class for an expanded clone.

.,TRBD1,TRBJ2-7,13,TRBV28,TGTGCCGGTCGAGGGACAGGTGCCTACGAGCAGTACTTC,CAGRGTGAYEQYF
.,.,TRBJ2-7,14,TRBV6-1,TGTGCCAGCACCCCTCCTGGGGACACCTACGAGCAGTACTTC,CASTPPGDTYEQYF
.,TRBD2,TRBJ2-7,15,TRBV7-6,TGTGCCAGCAGCTTATGGGCTAGCGGGAGCTACGAGCAGTACTTC,CASSLWASGSYEQYF
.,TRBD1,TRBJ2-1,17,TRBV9,TGTGCCAGCAGCGTTCCACCTACGGACAGGGAGCAAAATGAGCAGTTCTTC,CASSVPPTDREQNEQFF
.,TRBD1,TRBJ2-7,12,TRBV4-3,TGCGCCAGCAGCCAAGATACAGGGGACCAGTACTTC,CASSQDTGDQYF
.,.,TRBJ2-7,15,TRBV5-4,TGTGCCAGCAGCTCCCCAGGACAGAGGGGCTACGAGCAGTACTTC,CASSSPGQRGYEQYF
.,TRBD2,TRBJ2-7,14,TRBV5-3,TGTGCCAGCAGCCGCGGGGGGGGAGACTACGAGCAGTACTTC,CASSRGGGDYEQYF
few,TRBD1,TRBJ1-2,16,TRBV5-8,TGTGCCAGCAGCATGGACAGGGGGGCATTCTACGATGGCTACACCTTC,CASSMDRGAFYDGYTF
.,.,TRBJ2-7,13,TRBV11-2,TGTGCCAGCAGCTTAGAAGGGGATTACGAGCAGTACTTC,CASSLEGDYEQYF
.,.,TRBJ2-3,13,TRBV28,TGTGCCAGCAGTTCCGGGAGAGGAGATACGCAGTATTTT,CASSSGRGDTQYF
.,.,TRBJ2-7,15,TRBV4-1,TGCGCCAGCAGCCAGGGCCTTGGTGTCGTTTACGAGCAGTACTTC,CASSQGLGVVYEQYF
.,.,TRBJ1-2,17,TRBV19,TGTGCCAGTAGTATAAGCCTGGGCGCAGGGGCTAACTATGGCTACACCTTC,CASSISLGAGANYGYTF
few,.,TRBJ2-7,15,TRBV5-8,TGTGCCAGCAGCCTTCGGACTACCCGTTCCTACGAGCAGTACTTC,CASSLRTTRSYEQYF
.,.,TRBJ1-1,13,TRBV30,TGTGCCTGGAGCGTCGGGGGACACACTGAAGCTTTCTTT,CAWSVGGHTEAFF
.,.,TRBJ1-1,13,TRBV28,TGTGCCAGCAGTTTCGGCGGAAACACTGAAGCTTTCTTT,CASSFGGNTEAFF
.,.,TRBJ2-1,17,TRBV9,TGTGCCAGCAATTCCGGCGGGGCAATAAGCTCCTACAATGAGCAGTTCTTC,CASNSGGAISSYNEQFF
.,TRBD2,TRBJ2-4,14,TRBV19,TGTGCCAGCACGCCCGGTAGCGGGGGGCACATTCAGTACTTC,CASTPGSGGHIQYF
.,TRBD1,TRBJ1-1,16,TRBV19,TGTGCCAGTAGTTCCTGGGACAGGGGCATGAACACTGAAGCTTTCTTT,CASSSWDRGMNTEAFF
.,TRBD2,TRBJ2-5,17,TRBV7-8,TGTGCCAGCAGCTATAGACTAGCGGGGCGAATCCAAGAGACCCAGTACTTC,CASSYRLAGRIQETQYF
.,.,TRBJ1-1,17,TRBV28,TGTGCCAGCAGTTCCTTCCTGGACCGCCCGGGGGACACTGAAGCTTTCTTT,CASSSFLDRPGDTEAFF
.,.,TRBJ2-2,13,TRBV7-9,TGTGCCAGCAGCCCAGCGAACACCGGGGAGCTGTTTTTT,CASSPANTGELFF
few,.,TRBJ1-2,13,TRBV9,TGTGCCAGCAGCTTTAGGGAGAACTATGGCTACACCTTC,CASSFRENYGYTF
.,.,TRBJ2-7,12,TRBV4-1,TGCGCCAGCAGCCAAGATTCCAGGAATCAGTACTTC,CASSQDSRNQYF
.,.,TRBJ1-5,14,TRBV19,TGTGCCAGTAGTGTCAGGGATACGGGTCAGCCCCAGCATTTT,CASSVRDTGQPQHF
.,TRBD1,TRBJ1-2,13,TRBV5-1,TGCGCCAGCAGCTGGGACAGGGTGGATGGCTACACCTTC,CASSWDRVDGYTF
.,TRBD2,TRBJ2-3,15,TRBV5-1,TGCGCCAGCAGCTCCCTAGCGGGGGGGAAAGATACGCAGTATTTT,CASSSLAGGKDTQYF
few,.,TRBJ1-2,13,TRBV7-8,TGTGCCAGCAGCTTTAGGGAGAACTATGGCTACACCTTC,CASSFRENYGYTF
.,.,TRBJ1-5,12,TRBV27,TGTGCCAGCAGTTTCCTCAATCAGCCCCAGCATTTT,CASSFLNQPQHF
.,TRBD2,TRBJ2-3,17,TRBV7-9,TGTGCCAGCAGCTTACTAGCGGGAGCGGATGGCACAGATACGCAGTATTTT,CASSLLAGADGTDTQYF
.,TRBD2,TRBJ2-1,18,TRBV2,TGTGCCAGCAGCGATAGGACTAGCGGGGGGACTTCCTACAATGAGCAGTTCTTC,CASSDRTSGGTSYNEQFF
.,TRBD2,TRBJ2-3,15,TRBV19,TGTGCCAGTAAAACGTTAGCGGGGATCGCAGATACGCAGTATTTT,CASKTLAGIADTQYF
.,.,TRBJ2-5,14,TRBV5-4,TGTGCCAGCACCCAGCGGAGCTTTCAGGAGACCCAGTACTTC,CASTQRSFQETQYF
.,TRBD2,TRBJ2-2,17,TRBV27,TGTGCCAGCAGTTTTAGTTTCGGACTAGCGGGGCCCGGGGAGCTGTTTTTT,CASSFSFGLAGPGELFF
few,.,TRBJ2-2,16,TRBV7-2,TGTGCCAGCAGCCCCGGGACATTACCCTTTTCCGGGGAGCTGTTTTTT,CASSPGTLPFSGELFF
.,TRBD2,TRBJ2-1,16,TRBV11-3,TGTGCCAGCAGCTCCCTAGCGGAGAGCTCCTACAATGAGCAGTTCTTC,CASSSLAESSYNEQFF
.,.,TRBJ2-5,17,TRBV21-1,TGTGCCCCCCGCTCCGCGGTAGGCTACGCCTACCAAGAGACCCAGTACTTC,CAPRSAVGYAYQETQYF
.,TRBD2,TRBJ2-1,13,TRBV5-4,TGTGCCATCGTCACGGGGGAGGGCAATGAGCAGTTCTTC,CAIVTGEGNEQFF
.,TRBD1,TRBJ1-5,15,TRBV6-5,TGTGCCAGCAGTTACGGCCAGGGGGCCAATCAGCCCCAGCATTTT,CASSYGQGANQPQHF
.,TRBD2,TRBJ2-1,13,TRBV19,TGTGCCAGTACGACTAGCGGGTGGAATGAGCAGTTCTTC,CASTTSGWNEQFF
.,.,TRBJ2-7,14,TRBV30,TGTGCCTGGAGTGTACTACCGGCCTCCTACGAGCAGTACTTC,CAWSVLPASYEQYF
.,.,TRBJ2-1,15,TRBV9,TGTGCCAGCAGCGTAGGCCCGAGCTCCTACAATGAGCAGTTCTTC,CASSVGPSSYNEQFF
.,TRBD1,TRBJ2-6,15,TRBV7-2,TGTGCCAGCCGGGACAGCCTCTCTGGGGCCAACGTCCTGACTTTC,CASRDSLSGANVLTF
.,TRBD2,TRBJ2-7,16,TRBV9,TGTGCCAGCAGCGTAGGTAGCGGGCCCGGTAGAGACGAGCAGTACTTC,CASSVGSGPGRDEQYF
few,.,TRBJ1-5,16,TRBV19,TGTGCCAGTAGTATGTTACCAGGTTATAGCAATCAGCCCCAGCATTTT,CASSMLPGYSNQPQHF
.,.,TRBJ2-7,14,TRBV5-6,TGTGCCAGCAGCCCAGGACTTGGTTCCTACGAGCAGTACTTC,CASSPGLGSYEQYF
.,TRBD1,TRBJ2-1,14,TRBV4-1,TGCGCCAGCAGCCTAGGGACAGGGATCAATGAGCAGTTCTTC,CASSLGTGINEQFF
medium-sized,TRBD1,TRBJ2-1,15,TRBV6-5,TGTGCCAGCAGTTACGACGGGACAGATTACAATGAGCAGTTCTTC,CASSYDGTDYNEQFF
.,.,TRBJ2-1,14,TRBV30,TGTGCCTGGAGTTGGGGCCAATTGTTGCGTGAGCAGTTCTTC,CAWSWGQLLREQFF
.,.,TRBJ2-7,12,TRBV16,TGTGCCAGCAGCCAATCGAGAAGCGAGCAGTACTTC,CASSQSRSEQYF
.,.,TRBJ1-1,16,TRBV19,TGTGCCAGTAGTATGGATAGAGCGGCCATGAACACTGAAGCTTTCTTT,CASSMDRAAMNTEAFF
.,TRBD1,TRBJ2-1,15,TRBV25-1,TGTGCCAGCAGTGAACGGGACAGCCCCTACAATGAGCAGTTCTTC,CASSERDSPYNEQFF
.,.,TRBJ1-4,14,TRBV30,TGTGCCTGGAGTCCGGGTCCAACTAATGAAAAACTGTTTTTT,CAWSPGPTNEKLFF
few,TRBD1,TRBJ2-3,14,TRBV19,TGTGCCAGTAGTATAGCCGCAGGGGGAGATACGCAGTATTTT,CASSIAAGGDTQYF